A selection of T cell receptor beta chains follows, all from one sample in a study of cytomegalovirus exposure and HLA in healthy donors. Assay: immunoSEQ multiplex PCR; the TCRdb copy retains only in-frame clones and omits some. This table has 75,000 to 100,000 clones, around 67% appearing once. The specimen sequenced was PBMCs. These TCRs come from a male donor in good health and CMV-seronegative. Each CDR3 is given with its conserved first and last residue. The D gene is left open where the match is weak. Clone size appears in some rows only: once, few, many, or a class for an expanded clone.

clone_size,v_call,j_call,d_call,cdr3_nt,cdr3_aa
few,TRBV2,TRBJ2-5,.,TGTGCCAGCAGTGGGCAGGGGGTAGCGGGATTGGAGACCCAGTACTTC,CASSGQGVAGLETQYF
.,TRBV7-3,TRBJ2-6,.,TGTGCCAGCAGCCTTGATCAGGCCGGGGCCAACGTCCTGACTTTC,CASSLDQAGANVLTF
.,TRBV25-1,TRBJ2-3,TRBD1,TGTGCCAGCAGTGATTACAGGGGTGTCGCGGATACGCAGTATTTT,CASSDYRGVADTQYF
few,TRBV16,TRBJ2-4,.,TGTGCCAGCAGCCAATCGCAGGGGTCAAGCAAAAACATTCAGTACTTC,CASSQSQGSSKNIQYF
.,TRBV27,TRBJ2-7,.,TGTGCCAGCAGTGAGGTATCCGCTTTGGACGAGCAGTACTTC,CASSEVSALDEQYF
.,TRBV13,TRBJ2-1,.,TGTGCCAGCAGCTCCAGTTCTGTCAGCTCCTACAATGAGCAGTTCTTC,CASSSSSVSSYNEQFF
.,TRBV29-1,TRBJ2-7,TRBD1,TGCAGCGTTGAAGGGACAGGGGTTCCCTACGAGCAGTACTTC,CSVEGTGVPYEQYF
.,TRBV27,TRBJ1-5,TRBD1,TGTGCCAGCAGTTTGAGACAGGGAGCGGGCCAGCCCCAGCATTTT,CASSLRQGAGQPQHF
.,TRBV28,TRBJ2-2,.,TGTGCCAGCAGTCCGGGACACAACACCGGGGAGCTGTTTTTT,CASSPGHNTGELFF
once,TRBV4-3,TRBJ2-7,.,TGCGCCAGCAGCCAATGGGTTGGGGGCTCCTACGAGCAGTACTTC,CASSQWVGGSYEQYF
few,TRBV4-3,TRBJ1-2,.,TGCGCCAGCAGCCAAGAGTGGACAGCAGTCTATGGCTACACCTTC,CASSQEWTAVYGYTF
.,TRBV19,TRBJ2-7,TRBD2,TGTGCCAGTAGTCCCGGGACTACCCACTACGAGCAGTACTTC,CASSPGTTHYEQYF
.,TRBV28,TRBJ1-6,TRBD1,TGTGCCAGCAGTGGGACAGATGTAAGCTCACCCCTCCACTTT,CASSGTDVSSPLHF
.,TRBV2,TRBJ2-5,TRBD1,TGTGCCAGCAGTGAAATACGACAGGGGGAGACCCAGTACTTC,CASSEIRQGETQYF
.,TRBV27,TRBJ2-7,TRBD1,TGTGCCAGCACAGGGACAGACTCCTACGAGCAGTACTTC,CASTGTDSYEQYF
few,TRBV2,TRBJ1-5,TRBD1,TGTGCCAGCAAAAAAGACAGGGTACAGCCCCAGCATTTT,CASKKDRVQPQHF
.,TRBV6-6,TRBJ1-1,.,TGTGCCAGCAGCCGACTAGGGAACACTGAAGCTTTCTTT,CASSRLGNTEAFF
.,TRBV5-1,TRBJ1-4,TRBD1,TGCGCCAGCAGCCCCAATCCGGGACAGGTCGATGAAAAACTGTTTTTT,CASSPNPGQVDEKLFF
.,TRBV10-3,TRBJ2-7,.,TGTGCCTCCCAGGACAGATCCTCTAAGGAGCAGTACTTC,CASQDRSSKEQYF
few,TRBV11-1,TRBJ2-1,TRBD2,TGTGCCAGCAGCACCGGACTAGCGGGAGGATATCCGGATGAGCAGTTCTTC,CASSTGLAGGYPDEQFF
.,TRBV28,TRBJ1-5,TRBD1,TGTGCCAGCAGTGTTCCGGGACAGGGTTTCGATCAGCCCCAGCATTTT,CASSVPGQGFDQPQHF
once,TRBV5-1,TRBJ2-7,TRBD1,TGCGCCAGCAGCCCACACCAGGGGGTTTTCTACGAGCAGTACTTC,CASSPHQGVFYEQYF
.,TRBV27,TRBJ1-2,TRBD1,TGTGCCAGCAGTCCATGGACAGGGAATAACTATGGCTACACCTTC,CASSPWTGNNYGYTF
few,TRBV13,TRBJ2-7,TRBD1,TGTGCCAGCAGCTTAGACGGGACAGGGGTCTACGAGCAGTACTTC,CASSLDGTGVYEQYF
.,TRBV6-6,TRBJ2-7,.,TGTGCCAGCAGTAATCAGGGTAGGCAGTACTTC,CASSNQGRQYF
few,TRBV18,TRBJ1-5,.,TGTGCCAGCTCACGGGACTCTTCTAGCAATCAGCCCCAGCATTTT,CASSRDSSSNQPQHF
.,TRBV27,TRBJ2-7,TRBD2,TGTGCCAGCAGTCCCGGGACTAGCGGGAGATCCTACGAGCAGTACTTC,CASSPGTSGRSYEQYF
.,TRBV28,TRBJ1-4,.,TGTGCCAGCAGTGATACTCGGACAGTTAGGGAAAAACTGTTTTTT,CASSDTRTVREKLFF
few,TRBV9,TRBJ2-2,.,TGTGCCAGCAGCTTCCGGGACATAGATAACACCGGGGAGCTGTTTTTT,CASSFRDIDNTGELFF
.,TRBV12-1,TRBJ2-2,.,TGTGCCAGCAGCCCCACCCCACAGGGTAACACCGGGGAGCTGTTTTTT,CASSPTPQGNTGELFF
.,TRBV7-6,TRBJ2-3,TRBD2,TGTGCCAGCAGCTTAGCGCCCCAGGGACTAGCGAGCACAGATACGCAGTATTTT,CASSLAPQGLASTDTQYF
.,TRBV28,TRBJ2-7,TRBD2,TGTGCCAGCACCCTCCCGGGACTAGCGGAGCGGCGGTACTTC,CASTLPGLAERRYF